The entry that follows covers one T cell receptor (beta chain) sequence. This entry belongs to a study of blood T cell repertoires in COVID-19. On the study more broadly: Whether acute or convalescent, the COVID-19 samples came from the United States, Italy and Spain. The cDNA or gDNA used as material had been derived from T cells, B-cell-depleted T cells, or PBMCs.

In the original workflow: For nucleated cells, counts were estimated from reference gene primer amplification. Sequenced by immunoSEQ multiplex PCR; TCRdb stores in-frame clones only, minus some. V, J and clone size derive from that table, while D and trimming were established from the DNA sequence. The profile shows roughly 180,000 clones, around 80% of them singletons. Germline assignment: CDR1 LGHNT and CDR2 FRNRAP. V was cut by 8 bases and J by 3 bases, with 14 bases left in between. The CDR3 has 14 amino acids. The sample was PBMCs or T cells enriched from blood (not recorded which). V usage is TRBV12-5 and J usage is TRBJ1-5; possible D gene TRBD1, 5 bases. The sequence derives from a woman aged 50 to 65 in a cohort exposed to, infected with or recovered from COVID-19 (not recorded which). The CDR3 region is CASQSTDPNQPQHF. The CDR3 DNA reads TGTGCTAGTCAATCGACAGACCCCAATCAGCCCCAGCATTTT.